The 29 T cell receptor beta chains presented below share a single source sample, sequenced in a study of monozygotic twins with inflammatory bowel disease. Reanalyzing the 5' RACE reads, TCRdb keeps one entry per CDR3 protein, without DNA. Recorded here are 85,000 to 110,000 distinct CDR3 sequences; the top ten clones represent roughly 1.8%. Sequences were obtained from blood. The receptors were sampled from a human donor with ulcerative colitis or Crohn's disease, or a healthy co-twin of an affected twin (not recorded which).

The CDR3 is CASSLEGASTDTQYF. V is TRBV5-1 and J is TRBJ2-3; as DNA is missing, the TRBD1 call by TCRdb cannot be tested. The CDR3 loop spans 15 amino acids. CDR1 and CDR2 (germline): SGHRS, YFSETQ. Complete variable domain (other parts from reference TRBV5-1 and TRBJ2-3): KAGVTQTPRYLIKTRGQQVTLSCSPISGHRSVSWYQQTPGQGLQFLFEYFSETQRNKGNFPGRFSGRQFSNSRSEMNVSTLELGDSALYLCASSLEGASTDTQYFGPGTRLTVL.

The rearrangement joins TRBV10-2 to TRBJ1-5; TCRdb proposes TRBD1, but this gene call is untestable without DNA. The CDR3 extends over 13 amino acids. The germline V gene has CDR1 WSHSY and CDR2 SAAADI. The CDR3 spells CASMRQGNQPQHF.

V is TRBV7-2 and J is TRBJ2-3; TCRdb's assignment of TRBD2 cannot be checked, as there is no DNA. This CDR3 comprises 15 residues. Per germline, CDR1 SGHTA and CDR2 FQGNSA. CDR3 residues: CASSATSGGTNTQYF.

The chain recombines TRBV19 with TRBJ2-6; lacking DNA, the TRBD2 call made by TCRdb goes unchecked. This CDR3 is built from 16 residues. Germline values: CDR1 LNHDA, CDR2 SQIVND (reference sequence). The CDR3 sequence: CASAEGRSSGANVLTF.

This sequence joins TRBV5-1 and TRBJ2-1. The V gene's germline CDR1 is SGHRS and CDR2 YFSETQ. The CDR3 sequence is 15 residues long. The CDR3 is CASSLEGISYNEQFF. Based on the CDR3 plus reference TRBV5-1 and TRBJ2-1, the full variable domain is KAGVTQTPRYLIKTRGQQVTLSCSPISGHRSVSWYQQTPGQGLQFLFEYFSETQRNKGNFPGRFSGRQFSNSRSEMNVSTLELGDSALYLCASSLEGISYNEQFFGPGTRLTVL.

CDR3 region: CASSLGSAGETQYF. V usage is TRBV7-2 and J usage is TRBJ2-5; the D call of TRBD1 rests on TCRdb alone, since no DNA is present to check it. Germline lookup yields CDR1 SGHTA and CDR2 FQGNSA. The CDR3 is 14 residues long.

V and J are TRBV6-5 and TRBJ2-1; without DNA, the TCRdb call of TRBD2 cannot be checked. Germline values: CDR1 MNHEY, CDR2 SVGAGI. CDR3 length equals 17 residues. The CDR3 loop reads CASSYGTSGGSYNEQFF.

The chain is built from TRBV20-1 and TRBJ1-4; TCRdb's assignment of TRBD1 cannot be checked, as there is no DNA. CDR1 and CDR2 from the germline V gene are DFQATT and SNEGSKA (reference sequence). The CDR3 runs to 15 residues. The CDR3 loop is CSASCLGEEEEKLFF.

The CDR3 protein is CASSEAPANTGELFF. The chain has TRBV2 and TRBJ2-2. Germline V gives CDR1 SNHLY, CDR2 FYNNEI. The CDR3 is made up of 15 amino acids.

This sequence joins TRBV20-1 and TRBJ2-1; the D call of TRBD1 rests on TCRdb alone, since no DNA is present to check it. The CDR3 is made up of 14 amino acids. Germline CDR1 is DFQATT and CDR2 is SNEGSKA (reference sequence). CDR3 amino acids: CSTSRGPSYNEQFF.

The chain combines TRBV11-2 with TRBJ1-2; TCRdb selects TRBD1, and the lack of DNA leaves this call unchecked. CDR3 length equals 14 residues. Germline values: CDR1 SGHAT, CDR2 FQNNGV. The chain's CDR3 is CASSLWGSVYGYTF.

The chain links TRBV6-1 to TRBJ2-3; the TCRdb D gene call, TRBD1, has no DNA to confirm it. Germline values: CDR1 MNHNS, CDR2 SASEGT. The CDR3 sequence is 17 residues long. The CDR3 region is CASIGRGGFSSTDTQYF.

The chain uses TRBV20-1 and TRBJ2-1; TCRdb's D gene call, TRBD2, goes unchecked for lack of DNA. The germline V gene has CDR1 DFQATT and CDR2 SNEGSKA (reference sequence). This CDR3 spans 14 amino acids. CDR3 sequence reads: CSARGREGRYEQFF.

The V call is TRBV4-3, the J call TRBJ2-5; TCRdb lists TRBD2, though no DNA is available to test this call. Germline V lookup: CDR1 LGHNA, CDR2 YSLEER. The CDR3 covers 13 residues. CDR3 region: CASSQELAGVPYF.

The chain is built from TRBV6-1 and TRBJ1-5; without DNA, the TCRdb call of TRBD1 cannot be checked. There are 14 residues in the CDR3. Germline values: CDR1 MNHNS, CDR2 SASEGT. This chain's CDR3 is CASREGTPYQPQHF.

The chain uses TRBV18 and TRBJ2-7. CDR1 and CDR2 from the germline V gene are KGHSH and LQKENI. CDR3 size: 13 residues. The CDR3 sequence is CASSPWLTYEQYF.

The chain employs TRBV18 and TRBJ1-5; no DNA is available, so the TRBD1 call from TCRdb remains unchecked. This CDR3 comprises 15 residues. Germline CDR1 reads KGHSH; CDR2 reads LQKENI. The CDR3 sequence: CASSPRAGGNQPQHF. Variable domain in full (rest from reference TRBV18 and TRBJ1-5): NAGVMQNPRHLVRRRGQEARLRCSPMKGHSHVYWYRQLPEEGLKFMVYLQKENIIDESGMPKERFSAEFPKEGPSILRIQQVVRGDSAAYFCASSPRAGGNQPQHFGDGTRLSIL.

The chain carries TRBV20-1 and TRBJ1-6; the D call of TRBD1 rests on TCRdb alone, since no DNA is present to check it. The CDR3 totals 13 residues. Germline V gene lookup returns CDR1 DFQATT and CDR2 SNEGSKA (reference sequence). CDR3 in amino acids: CSARTGRDSPLHF.

CDR3 sequence reads: CASSLTKANTEAFF. This sequence joins TRBV7-3 and TRBJ1-1. CDR1 is SGHTA, CDR2 FQGTGA, per germline. There are 14 residues in the CDR3.

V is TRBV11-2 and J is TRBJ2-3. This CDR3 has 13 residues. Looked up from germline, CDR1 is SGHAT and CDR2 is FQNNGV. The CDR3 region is CASTRMGTDTQYF.

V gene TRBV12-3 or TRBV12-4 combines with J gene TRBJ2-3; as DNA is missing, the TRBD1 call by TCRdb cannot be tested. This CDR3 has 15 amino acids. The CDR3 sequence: CASRMDRGASDTQYF.

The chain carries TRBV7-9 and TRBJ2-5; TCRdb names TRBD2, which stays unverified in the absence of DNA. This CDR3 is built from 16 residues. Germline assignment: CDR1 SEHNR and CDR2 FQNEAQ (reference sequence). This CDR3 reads CASSLTSGGGSETQYF. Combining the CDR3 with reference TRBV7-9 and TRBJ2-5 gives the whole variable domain DTGVSQNPRHKITKRGQNVTFRCDPISEHNRLYWYRQTLGQGPEFLTYFQNEAQLEKSRLLSDRFSAERPKGSFSTLEIQRTEQGDSAMYLCASSLTSGGGSETQYFGPGTRLLVL.

The chain's CDR3 is CASQQTGLGEQFF. The rearrangement joins TRBV5-1 to TRBJ2-1; the TCRdb call, TRBD1, lacks DNA for checking. Germline loops: CDR1 SGHRS, CDR2 YFSETQ. The CDR3 is made up of 13 amino acids.

CDR3 in amino acids: CASSGTGSSPLHF. V and J are TRBV7-9 and TRBJ1-6; TCRdb outputs TRBD1, but without DNA this stays unchecked. CDR3 length: 13 residues. Germline V gives CDR1 SEHNR, CDR2 FQNEAQ (reference sequence). Using reference TRBV7-9 and TRBJ1-6 for the parts outside the CDR3, the full variable domain is DTGVSQNPRHKITKRGQNVTFRCDPISEHNRLYWYRQTLGQGPEFLTYFQNEAQLEKSRLLSDRFSAERPKGSFSTLEIQRTEQGDSAMYLCASSGTGSSPLHFGNGTRLTVT.

CDR3 sequence reads: CASSIQGIAEAFF. The chain has TRBV12-3 or TRBV12-4 and TRBJ1-1; TCRdb gives TRBD1 as the D gene, but with no DNA this cannot be confirmed. This CDR3 comprises 13 residues.

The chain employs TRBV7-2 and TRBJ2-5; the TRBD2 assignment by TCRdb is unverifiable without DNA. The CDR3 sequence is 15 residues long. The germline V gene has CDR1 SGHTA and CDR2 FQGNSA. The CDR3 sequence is CASTGWDLAGETQYF.

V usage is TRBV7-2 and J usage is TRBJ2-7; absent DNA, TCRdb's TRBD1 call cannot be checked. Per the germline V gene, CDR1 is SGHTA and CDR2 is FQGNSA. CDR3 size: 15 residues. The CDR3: CASSLEILRGYEQYF. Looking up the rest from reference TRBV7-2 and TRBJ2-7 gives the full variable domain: GAGVSQSPSNKVTEKGKDVELRCDPISGHTALYWYRQSLGQGLEFLIYFQGNSAPDKSGLPSDRFSAERTGGSVSTLTIQRTQQEDSAVYLCASSLEILRGYEQYFGPGTRLTVT.

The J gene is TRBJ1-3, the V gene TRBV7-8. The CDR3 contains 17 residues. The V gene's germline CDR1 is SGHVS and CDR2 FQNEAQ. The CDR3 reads CASRQTADVSSGNTIYF.

The CDR3 is CASRGPSEKLFF. J is TRBJ1-4 and V is TRBV12-3 or TRBV12-4. CDR3 length: 12 amino acids.